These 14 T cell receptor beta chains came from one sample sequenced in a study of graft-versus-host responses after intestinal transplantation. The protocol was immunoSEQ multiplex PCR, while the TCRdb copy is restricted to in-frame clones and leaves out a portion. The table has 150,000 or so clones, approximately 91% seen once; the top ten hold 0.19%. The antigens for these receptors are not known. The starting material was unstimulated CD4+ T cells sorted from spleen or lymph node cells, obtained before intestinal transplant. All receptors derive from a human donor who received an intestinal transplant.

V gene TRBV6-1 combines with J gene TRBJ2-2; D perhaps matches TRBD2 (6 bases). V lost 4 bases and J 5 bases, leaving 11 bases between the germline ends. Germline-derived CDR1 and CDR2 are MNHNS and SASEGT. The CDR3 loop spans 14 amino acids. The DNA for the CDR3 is TGTGCCAGCAGTGGGGGGGTTTTAACCGGGGAGCTGTTTTTT. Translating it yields CASSGGVLTGELFF.

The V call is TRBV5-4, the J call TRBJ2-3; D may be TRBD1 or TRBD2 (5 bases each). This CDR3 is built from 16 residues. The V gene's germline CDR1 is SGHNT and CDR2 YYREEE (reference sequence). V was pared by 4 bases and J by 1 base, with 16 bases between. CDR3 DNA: TGTGCCAGCAGCCCCTCGGGTCGGGGCCGCACAGATACGCAGTATTTT. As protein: CASSPSGRGRTDTQYF.

In DNA form, the CDR3 reads TGTGCCTGGAGTGTTACCCGGACAGGGACAAATGAAAAACTGTTTTTT. This encodes CAWSVTRTGTNEKLFF. The chain is built from TRBV30 and TRBJ1-4, with TRBD1 matching over 8 bases. The CDR3 has 16 amino acids. Germline V lookup: CDR1 GTSNPN, CDR2 SVGIG (reference sequence). The trim removed 0 bases at V and 5 bases at J, leaving 8 bases unmatched. The full variable domain, with the rest looked up from reference TRBV30 and TRBJ1-4, is SQTIHQWPATLVQPVGSPLSLECTVEGTSNPNLYWYRQAAGRGLQLLFYSVGIGQISSEVPQNLSASRPQDRQFILSSKKLLLSDSGFYLCAWSVTRTGTNEKLFFGSGTQLSVL.

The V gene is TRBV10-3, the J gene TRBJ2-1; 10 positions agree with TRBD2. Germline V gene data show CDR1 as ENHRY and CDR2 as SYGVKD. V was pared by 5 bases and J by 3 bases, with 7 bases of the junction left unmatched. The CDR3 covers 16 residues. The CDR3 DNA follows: TGTGCCATCAGTCTTGCTAGCGGGAGCCTCTACAATGAGCAGTTCTTC. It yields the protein CAISLASGSLYNEQFF.

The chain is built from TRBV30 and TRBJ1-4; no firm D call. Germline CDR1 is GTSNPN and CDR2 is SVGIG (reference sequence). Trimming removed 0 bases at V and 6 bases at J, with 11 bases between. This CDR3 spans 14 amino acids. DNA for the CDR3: TGTGCCTGGAGTGTAGGAGGGCGTGATGAAAAACTGTTTTTT. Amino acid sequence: CAWSVGGRDEKLFF. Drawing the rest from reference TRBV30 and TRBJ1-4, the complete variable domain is SQTIHQWPATLVQPVGSPLSLECTVEGTSNPNLYWYRQAAGRGLQLLFYSVGIGQISSEVPQNLSASRPQDRQFILSSKKLLLSDSGFYLCAWSVGGRDEKLFFGSGTQLSVL.

The CDR3 spells CASSPGRGVGQYF. The CDR3, as DNA: TGTGCCAGCAGTCCAGGACGTGGGGTCGGGCAGTACTTC. The V and J genes are TRBV7-2 and TRBJ2-7; no clear D gene. V lost 6 bases and J 9 bases, leaving 18 bases between the germline ends. CDR3 length equals 13 residues. Germline CDR1 reads SGHTA; CDR2 reads FQGNSA.

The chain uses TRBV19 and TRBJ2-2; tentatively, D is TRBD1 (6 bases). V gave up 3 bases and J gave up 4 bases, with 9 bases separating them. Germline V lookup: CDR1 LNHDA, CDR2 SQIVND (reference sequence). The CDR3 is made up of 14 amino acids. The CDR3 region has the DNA TGTGCCAGTAGTATCCCGACAGGCACCGGGGAGCTGTTTTTT. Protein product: CASSIPTGTGELFF.

CDR3 nucleotides: TGTGCCAGCAGTTTGGCCGGGACAGAGCAGTTCTTC. Translating gives CASSLAGTEQFF. This chain links TRBV28 with TRBJ2-1; tentative D call: TRBD1 (6 bases). Germline lookup yields CDR1 MDHEN and CDR2 SYDVKM. The CDR3 contains 12 residues. The V gene lost 3 bases and the J gene lost 10 bases, with 10 bases spanning the gap.

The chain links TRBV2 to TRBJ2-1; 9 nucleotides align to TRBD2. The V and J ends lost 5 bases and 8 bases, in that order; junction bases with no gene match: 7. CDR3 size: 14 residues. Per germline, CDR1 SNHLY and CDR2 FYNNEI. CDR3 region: CASSRREGRDEQFF. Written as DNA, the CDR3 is TGTGCCAGCAGTCGGCGGGAGGGCAGGGATGAGCAGTTCTTC.

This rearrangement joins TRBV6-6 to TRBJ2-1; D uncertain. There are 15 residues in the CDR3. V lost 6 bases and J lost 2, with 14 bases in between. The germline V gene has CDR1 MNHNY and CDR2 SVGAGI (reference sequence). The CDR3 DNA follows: TGTGCCAGCAGAAGCCCCAGTCTCACCTACAATGAGCAGTTCTTC. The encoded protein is CASRSPSLTYNEQFF.

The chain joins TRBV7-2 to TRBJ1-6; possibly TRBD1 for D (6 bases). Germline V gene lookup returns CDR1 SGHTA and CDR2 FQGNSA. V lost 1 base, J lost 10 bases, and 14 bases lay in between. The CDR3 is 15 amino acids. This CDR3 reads CASSLEGGRSSPLHF. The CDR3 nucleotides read TGTGCCAGCAGCTTAGAGGGGGGGCGAAGCTCACCCCTCCACTTT.

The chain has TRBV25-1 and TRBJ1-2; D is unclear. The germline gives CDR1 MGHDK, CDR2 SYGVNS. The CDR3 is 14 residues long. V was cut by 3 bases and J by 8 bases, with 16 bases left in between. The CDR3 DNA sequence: TGTGCCAGCAGTGAGGCCGGTTTAAGTCTCGGCTACACCTTC. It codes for CASSEAGLSLGYTF.

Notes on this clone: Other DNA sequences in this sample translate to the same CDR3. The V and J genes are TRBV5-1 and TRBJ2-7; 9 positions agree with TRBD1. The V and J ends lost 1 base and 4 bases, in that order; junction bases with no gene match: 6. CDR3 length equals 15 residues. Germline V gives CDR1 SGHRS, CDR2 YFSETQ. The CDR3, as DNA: TGCGCCAGCAGCTTGACCGGGACAGGGACGTACGAGCAGTACTTC. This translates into CASSLTGTGTYEQYF.

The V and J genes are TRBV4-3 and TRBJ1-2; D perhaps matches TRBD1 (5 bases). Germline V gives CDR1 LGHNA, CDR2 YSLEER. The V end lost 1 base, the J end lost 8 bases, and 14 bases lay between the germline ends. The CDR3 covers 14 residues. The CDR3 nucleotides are TGCGCCAGCAGCCAAGTCGCCAGGGTGGACGGCTACACCTTC. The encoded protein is CASSQVARVDGYTF.